This entry concerns a single T cell receptor (beta chain). The sample belongs to a study of blood T cell repertoires in COVID-19. The overall study: Collection of acute and convalescent COVID-19 samples took place in the United States, Italy and Spain. PBMCs, B-cell-depleted T cells, or T cells were the source of the cDNA or gDNA that made up the material.

Germline lookup yields CDR1 SGHVS and CDR2 FQNEAQ. V was clipped by 5 bases and J by 7 bases; unmatched bases: 7. The CDR3 is 15 amino acids. In the authors' methods: Amplification of reference gene primers was used by the study to estimate nucleated cell counts. TCRdb's copy holds only in-frame clones and misses some; the assay was immunoSEQ multiplex PCR. Clone size and the V and J calls come from that table; the DNA yielded D and trimming. The repertoire holds fewer than 20,000 clones, with about 88% as singletons. This sequence was found in a middle-aged man with active COVID-19. The sample taken for sequencing was peripheral blood. The rearrangement uses TRBV7-8 and TRBJ1-5; TRBD1 agrees at 11 bases. The CDR3 loop reads CASSTGQGAWQPQHF. The CDR3 DNA reads as TGTGCCAGCAGCACCGGACAGGGGGCTTGGCAGCCCCAGCATTTT.